This paragraph reports one T cell receptor (beta chain). Its antigen is not identified. The sample belongs to a study of CXCR3-negative and CXCR3-positive naive CD8 T cells. Points from the study as a whole: TCR strength was inferred from TRB CDR3 properties, while surface CD5 was comparable between naive subsets. CXCR3-positive naive cells carried more hydrophobic TRB CDR3s than CXCR3-negative naive cells did.

5' RACE that incorporated UMI labels was used to prepare the TRB cDNA libraries. With the 5' RACE reads reprocessed, TCRdb shows one record per CDR3 protein and no DNA. The table lists some 150,000 distinct CDR3 sequences. Triplicate sorting captured 300,000 cells each from every CD8+ T cell subset. This CDR3 contains 13 residues. Germline V gene lookup returns CDR1 DFQATT and CDR2 SNEGSKA (reference sequence). Sequencing was done on a sample of naive CXCR3+ CD8+ T cells from blood. The subset was: CD45RO-CCR7+CD27+CD95- naive CD8+ T cells expressing CXCR3 (TNR3+). This clonotype was sampled from a human donor in good health. Some clones in this sample may be carry-over from other donors' samples. This chain uses TRBV20-1 with TRBJ1-2; TCRdb reports TRBD1, a call that lacks DNA to check it against. The CDR3 sequence is CSATSRSDTIYTF.